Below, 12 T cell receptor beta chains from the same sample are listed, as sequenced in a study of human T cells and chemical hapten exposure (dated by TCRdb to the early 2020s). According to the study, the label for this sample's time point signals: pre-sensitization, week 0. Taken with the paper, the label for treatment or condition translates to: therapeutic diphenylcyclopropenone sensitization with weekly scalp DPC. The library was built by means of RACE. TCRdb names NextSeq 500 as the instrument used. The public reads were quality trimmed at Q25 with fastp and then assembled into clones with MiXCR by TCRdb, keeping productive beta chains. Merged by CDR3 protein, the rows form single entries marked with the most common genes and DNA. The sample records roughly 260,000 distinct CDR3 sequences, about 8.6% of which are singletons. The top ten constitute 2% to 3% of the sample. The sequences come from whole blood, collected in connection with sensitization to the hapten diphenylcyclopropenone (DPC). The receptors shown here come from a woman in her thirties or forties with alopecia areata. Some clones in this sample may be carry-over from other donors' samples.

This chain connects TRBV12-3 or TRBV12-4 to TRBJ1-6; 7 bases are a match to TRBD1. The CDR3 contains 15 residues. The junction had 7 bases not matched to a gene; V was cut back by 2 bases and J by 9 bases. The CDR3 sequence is CASSLLAGGISPLHF. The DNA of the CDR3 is TGTGCCAGCAGTTTACTGGCAGGGGGAATTTCACCCCTCCACTTT.

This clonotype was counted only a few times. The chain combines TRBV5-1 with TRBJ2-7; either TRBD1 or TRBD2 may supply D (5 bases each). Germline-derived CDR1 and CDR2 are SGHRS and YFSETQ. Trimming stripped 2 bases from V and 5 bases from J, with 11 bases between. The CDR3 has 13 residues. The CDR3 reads CASSLVGDHEQYF. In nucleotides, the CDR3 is TGCGCCAGCAGCTTAGTCGGGGACCACGAGCAGTACTTC.

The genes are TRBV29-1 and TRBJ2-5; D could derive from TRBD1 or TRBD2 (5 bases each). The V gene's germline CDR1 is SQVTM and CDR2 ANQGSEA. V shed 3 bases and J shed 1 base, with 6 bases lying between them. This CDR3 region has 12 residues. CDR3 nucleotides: TGCAGCGTTGAGGGACCCCAAGAGACCCAGTACTTC. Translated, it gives CSVEGPQETQYF. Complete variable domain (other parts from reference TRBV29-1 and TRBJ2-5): SAVISQKPSRDICQRGTSLTIQCQVDSQVTMMFWYRQQPGQSLTLIATANQGSEATYESGFVIDKFPISRPNLTFSTLTVSNMSPEDSSIYLCSVEGPQETQYFGPGTRLLVL.

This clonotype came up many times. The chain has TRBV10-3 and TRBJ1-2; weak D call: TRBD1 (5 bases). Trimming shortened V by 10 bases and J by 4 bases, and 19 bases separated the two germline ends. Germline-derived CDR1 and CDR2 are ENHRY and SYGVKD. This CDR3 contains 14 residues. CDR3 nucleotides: TGTGCCAGCGTAGACAGCGGAGATTTCTATGGCTACACCTTC. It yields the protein CASVDSGDFYGYTF.

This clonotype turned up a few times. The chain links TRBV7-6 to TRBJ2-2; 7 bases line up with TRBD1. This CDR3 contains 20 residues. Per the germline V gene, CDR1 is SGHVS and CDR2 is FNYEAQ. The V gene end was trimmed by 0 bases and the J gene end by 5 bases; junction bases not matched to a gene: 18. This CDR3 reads CASSLAMSGSLRGPTGELFF. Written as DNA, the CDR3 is TGTGCCAGCAGCTTAGCGATGAGCGGTTCCCTTAGGGGGCCAACCGGGGAGCTGTTTTTT. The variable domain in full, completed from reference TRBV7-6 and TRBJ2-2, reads GAGVSQSPRYKVTKRGQDVALRCDPISGHVSLYWYRQALGQGPEFLTYFNYEAQQDKSGLPNDRFSAERPEGSISTLTIQRTEQRDSAMYRCASSLAMSGSLRGPTGELFFGEGSRLTVL.

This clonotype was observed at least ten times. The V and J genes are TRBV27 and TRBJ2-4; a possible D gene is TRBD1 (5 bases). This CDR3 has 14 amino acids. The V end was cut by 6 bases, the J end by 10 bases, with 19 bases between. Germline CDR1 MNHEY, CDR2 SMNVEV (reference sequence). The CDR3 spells CASSPTGLGFIQYF. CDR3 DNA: TGTGCCAGCAGCCCTACAGGTCTAGGTTTTATTCAGTACTTC.

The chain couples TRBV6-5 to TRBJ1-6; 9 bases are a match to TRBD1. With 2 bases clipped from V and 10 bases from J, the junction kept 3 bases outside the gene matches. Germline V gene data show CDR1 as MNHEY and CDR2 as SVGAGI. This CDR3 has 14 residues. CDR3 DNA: TGTGCCAGCAGTTACCGGACAGGGGAGTCACCCCTCCACTTT. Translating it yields CASSYRTGESPLHF.

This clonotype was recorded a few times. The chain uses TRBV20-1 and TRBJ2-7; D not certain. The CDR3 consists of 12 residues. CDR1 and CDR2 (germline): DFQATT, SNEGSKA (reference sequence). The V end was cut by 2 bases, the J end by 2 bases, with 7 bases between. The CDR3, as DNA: TGCAGTGCTAGACGGGTTCCCTACGAGCAGTACTTC. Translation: CSARRVPYEQYF.

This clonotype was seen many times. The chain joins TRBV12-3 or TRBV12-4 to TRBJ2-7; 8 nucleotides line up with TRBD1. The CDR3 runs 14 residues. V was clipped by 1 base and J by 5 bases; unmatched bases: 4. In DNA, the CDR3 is TGTGCCAGCAGTTTAGGACAGGGGTCCGACGAGCAGTACTTC. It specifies CASSLGQGSDEQYF.

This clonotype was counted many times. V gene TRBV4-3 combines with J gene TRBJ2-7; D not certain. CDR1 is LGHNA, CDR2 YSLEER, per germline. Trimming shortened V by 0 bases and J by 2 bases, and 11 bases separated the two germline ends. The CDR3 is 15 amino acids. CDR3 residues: CASSQDPQVTYEQYF. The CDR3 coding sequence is TGCGCCAGCAGCCAAGATCCCCAGGTCACCTACGAGCAGTACTTC.

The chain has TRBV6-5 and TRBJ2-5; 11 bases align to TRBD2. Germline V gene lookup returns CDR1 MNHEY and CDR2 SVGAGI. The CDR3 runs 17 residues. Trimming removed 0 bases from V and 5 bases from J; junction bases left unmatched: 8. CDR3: CASSYSASGRSPETQYF. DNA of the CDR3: TGTGCCAGCAGTTACTCGGCTAGCGGGAGGAGTCCTGAGACCCAGTACTTC.

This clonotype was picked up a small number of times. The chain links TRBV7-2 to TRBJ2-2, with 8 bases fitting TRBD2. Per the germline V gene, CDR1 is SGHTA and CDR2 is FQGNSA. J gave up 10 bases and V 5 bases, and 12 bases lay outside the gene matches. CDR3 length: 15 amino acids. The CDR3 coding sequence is TGTGCCAGCAGCCTTACCGGGACTAGAGGCGCGGAGCTGTTTTTT. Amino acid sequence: CASSLTGTRGAELFF.